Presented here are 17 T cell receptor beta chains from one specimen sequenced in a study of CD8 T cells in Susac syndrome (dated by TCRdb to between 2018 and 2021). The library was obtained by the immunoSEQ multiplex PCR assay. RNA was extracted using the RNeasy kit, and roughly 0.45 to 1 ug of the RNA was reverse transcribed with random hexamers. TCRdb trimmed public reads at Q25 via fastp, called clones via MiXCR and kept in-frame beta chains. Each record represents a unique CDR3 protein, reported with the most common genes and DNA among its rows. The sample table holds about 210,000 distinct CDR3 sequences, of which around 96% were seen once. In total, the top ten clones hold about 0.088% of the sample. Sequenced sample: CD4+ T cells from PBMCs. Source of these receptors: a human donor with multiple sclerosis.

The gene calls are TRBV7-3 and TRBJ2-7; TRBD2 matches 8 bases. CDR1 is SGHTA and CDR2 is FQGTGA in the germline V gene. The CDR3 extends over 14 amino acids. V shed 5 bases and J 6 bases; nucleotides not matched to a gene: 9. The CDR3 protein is CASSPGGRKSEQYF. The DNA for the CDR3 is TGTGCCAGCAGCCCGGGCGGGAGGAAGAGCGAGCAGTACTTC.

The CDR3 protein is CAWRRSGRLYEQYF. The CDR3, as DNA: TGTGCCTGGAGACGTAGCGGGAGGCTCTACGAGCAGTACTTC. V usage is TRBV30 and J usage is TRBJ2-7, with 10 bases aligning to TRBD2. CDR3 length: 14 residues. Trimming cost V 3 bases and J 3 bases; bases outside gene matches: 5. CDR1 and CDR2 from the germline V gene are GTSNPN and SVGIG (reference sequence).

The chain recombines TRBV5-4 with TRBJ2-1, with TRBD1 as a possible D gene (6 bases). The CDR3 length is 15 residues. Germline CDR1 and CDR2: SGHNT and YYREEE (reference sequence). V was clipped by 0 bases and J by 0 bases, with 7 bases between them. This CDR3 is CASSLDRDSYNEQFF. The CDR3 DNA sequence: TGTGCCAGCAGCTTGGACAGGGACTCCTACAATGAGCAGTTCTTC.

The CDR3 sequence: CASSFGPNYGYTF. Here the CDR3 DNA reads TGTGCCTCGAGCTTTGGGCCTAACTATGGCTACACCTTC. The rearrangement links TRBV30 to TRBJ1-2; D unclear. V lost 7 bases, J lost 0 bases, and 12 bases lay in between. The CDR3 sequence is 13 residues long. The germline V gene encodes CDR1 GTSNPN and CDR2 SVGIG (reference sequence).

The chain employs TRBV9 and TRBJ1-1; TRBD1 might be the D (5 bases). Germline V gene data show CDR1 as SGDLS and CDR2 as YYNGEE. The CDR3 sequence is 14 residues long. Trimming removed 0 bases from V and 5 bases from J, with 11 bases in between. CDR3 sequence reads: CASSVETRGTEAFF. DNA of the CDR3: TGTGCCAGCAGCGTAGAGACGAGGGGAACTGAAGCTTTCTTT. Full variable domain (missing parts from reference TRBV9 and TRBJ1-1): DSGVTQTPKHLITATGQRVTLRCSPRSGDLSVYWYQQSLDQGLQFLIQYYNGEERAKGNILERFSAQQFPDLHSELNLSSLELGDSALYFCASSVETRGTEAFFGQGTRLTVV.

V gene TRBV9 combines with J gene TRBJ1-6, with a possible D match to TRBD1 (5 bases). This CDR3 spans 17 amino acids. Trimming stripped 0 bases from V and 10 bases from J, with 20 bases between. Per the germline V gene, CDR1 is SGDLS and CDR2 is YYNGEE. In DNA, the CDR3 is TGTGCCAGCAGCGTAGAGGTCGGGGCCGGGGGAGGCTCACCCCTCCACTTT. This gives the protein CASSVEVGAGGGSPLHF.

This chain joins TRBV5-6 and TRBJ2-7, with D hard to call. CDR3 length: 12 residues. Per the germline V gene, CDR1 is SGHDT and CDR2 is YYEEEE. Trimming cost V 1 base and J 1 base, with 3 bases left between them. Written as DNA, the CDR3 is TGTGCCAGCAGCTTGTGGTCCTACGAGCAGTACTTC. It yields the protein CASSLWSYEQYF. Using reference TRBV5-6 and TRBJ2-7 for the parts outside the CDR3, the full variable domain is DAGVTQSPTHLIKTRGQQVTLRCSPKSGHDTVSWYQQALGQGPQFIFQYYEEEERQRGNFPDRFSGHQFPNYSSELNVNALLLGDSALYLCASSLWSYEQYFGPGTRLTVT.

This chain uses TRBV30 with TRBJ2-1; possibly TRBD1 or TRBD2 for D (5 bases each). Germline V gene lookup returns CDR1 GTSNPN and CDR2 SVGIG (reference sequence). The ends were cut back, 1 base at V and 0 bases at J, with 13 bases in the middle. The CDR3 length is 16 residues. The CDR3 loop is CAWSGGAPTSYNEQFF. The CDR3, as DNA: TGTGCCTGGAGTGGAGGGGCTCCAACCTCCTACAATGAGCAGTTCTTC. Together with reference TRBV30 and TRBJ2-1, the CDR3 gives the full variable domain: SQTIHQWPATLVQPVGSPLSLECTVEGTSNPNLYWYRQAAGRGLQLLFYSVGIGQISSEVPQNLSASRPQDRQFILSSKKLLLSDSGFYLCAWSGGAPTSYNEQFFGPGTRLTVL.

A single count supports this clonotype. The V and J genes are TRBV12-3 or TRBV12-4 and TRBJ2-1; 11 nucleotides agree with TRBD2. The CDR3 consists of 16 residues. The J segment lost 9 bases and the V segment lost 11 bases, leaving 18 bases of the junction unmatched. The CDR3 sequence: CAHHRLAGSYSGEQFF. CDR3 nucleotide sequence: TGTGCCCACCACCGACTAGCGGGGTCCTATTCGGGTGAGCAGTTCTTC.

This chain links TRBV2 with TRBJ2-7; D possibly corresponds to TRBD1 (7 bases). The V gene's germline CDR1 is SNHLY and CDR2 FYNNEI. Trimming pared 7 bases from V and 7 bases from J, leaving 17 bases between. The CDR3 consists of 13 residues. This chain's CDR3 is CASTGQGGSEQYF. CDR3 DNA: TGTGCCAGCACGGGGCAGGGGGGTTCGGAGCAGTACTTC.

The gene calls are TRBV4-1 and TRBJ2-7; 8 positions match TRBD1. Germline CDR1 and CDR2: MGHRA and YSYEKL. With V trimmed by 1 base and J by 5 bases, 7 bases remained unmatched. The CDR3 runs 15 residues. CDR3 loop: CASSQAGTGRDEQYF. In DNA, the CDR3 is TGCGCCAGCAGCCAAGCCGGGACAGGCCGGGACGAGCAGTACTTC.

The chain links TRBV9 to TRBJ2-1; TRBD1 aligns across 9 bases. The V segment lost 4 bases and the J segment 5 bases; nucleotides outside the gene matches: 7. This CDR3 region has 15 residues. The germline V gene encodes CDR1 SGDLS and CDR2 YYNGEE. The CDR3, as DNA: TGTGCCAGCAGCTTCCGGGGACAGGGAAACAATGAGCAGTTCTTC. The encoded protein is CASSFRGQGNNEQFF.

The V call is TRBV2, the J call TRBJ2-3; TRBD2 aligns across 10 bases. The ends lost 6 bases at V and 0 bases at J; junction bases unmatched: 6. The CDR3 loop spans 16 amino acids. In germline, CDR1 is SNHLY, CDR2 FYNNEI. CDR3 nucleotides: TGTGCCAGCAGGTCCCTACTAGCGGGGAGCACAGATACGCAGTATTTT. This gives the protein CASRSLLAGSTDTQYF.

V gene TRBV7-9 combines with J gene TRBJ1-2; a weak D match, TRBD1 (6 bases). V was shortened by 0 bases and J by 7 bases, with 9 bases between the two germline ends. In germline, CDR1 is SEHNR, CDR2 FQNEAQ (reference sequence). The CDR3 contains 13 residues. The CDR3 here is CASSLAARGGYTF. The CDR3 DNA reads TGTGCCAGCAGCTTAGCCGCCAGGGGTGGCTACACCTTC.

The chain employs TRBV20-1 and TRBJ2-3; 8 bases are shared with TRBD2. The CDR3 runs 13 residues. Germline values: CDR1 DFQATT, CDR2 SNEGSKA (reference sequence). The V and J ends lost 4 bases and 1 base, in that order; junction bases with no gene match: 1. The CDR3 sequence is CSATGRGTDTQYF. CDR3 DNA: TGCAGTGCTACCGGGAGGGGCACAGATACGCAGTATTTT.

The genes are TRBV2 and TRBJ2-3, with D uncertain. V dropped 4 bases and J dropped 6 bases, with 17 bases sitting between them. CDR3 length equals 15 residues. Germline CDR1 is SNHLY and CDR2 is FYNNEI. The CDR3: CASSGRRHMGDTQYF. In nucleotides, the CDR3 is TGTGCCAGCAGTGGGCGGCGACATATGGGGGATACGCAGTATTTT.

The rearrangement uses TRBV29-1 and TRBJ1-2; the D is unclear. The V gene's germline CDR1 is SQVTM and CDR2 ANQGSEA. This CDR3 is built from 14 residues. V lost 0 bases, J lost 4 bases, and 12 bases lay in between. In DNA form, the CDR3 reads TGCAGCGTTGAAGATCAGCGGCGGGGCTATGGCTACACCTTC. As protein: CSVEDQRRGYGYTF.